The clone carrying this T cell receptor (beta chain) has only a few counts. Clones were read by immunoSEQ multiplex PCR, and TCRdb kept only the in-frame ones, dropping some. The table lists over 150,000 clones, 80% to 90% of them singletons. The data stem from a study of blood T cell repertoires in COVID-19. This clonotype was obtained from a man younger than 45 with acute or convalescent COVID-19. Sequenced input: peripheral blood.

As DNA, the CDR3 is TGCGCCAGCAGCCAAGTTCACGGCTACGAGCAGTACTTC. Protein sequence: CASSQVHGYEQYF. The rearrangement uses TRBV4-1 and TRBJ2-7; no firm D call. The germline CDR1 and CDR2 sequences are MGHRA and YSYEKL. Deletions cut 1 base from V and 3 bases from J, with 7 bases between. The CDR3 sequence is 13 residues long.